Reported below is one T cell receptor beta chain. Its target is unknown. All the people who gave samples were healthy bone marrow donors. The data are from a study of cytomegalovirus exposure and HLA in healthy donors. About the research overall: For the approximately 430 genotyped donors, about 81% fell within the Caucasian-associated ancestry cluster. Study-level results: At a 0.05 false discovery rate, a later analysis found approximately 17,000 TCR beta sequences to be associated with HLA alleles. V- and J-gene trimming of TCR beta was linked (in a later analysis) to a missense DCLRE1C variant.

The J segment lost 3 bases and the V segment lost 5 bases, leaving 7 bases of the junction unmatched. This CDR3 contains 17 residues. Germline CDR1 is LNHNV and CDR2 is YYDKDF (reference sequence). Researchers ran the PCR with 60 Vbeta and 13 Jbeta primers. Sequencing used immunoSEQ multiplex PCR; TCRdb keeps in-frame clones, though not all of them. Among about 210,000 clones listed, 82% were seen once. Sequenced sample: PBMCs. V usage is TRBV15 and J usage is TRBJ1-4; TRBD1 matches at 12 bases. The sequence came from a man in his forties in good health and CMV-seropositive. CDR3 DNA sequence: TGTGCCACCAGCCCTCGGGACAGGGGGCGGTCTAATGAAAAACTGTTTTTT. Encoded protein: CATSPRDRGRSNEKLFF.